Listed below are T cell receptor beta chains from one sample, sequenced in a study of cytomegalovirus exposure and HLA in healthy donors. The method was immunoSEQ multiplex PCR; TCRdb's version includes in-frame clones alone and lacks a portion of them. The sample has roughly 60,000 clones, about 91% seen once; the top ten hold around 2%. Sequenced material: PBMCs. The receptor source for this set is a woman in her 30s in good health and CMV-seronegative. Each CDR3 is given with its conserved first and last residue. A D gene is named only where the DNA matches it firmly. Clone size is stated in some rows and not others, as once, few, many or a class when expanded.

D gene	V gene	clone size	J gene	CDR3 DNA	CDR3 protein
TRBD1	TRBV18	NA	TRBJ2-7	TGTGCCAGCTCACCGGACAGGGGGATGAACGAGCAGTACTTC	CASSPDRGMNEQYF
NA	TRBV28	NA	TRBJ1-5	TGTGCCAGCAGTTTATACGTAGATCAGCCCCAGCATTTT	CASSLYVDQPQHF
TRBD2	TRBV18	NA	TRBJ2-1	TGTGCCAGCTCACCACGAATAGGTAGCGGGATGTACAATGAGCAGTTCTTC	CASSPRIGSGMYNEQFF
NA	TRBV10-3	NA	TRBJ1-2	TGTGCCATCAGTGGGACAGAGGGCTATGGCTACACCTTC	CAISGTEGYGYTF
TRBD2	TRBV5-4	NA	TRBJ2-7	TGTGCCAGCAGCTTTAGCGGGAGCGCATCCTACGAGCAGTACTTC	CASSFSGSASYEQYF
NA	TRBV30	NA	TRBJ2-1	TGTGCCTGGAGTCCGGGGGTAGCCTACAATGAGCAGTTCTTC	CAWSPGVAYNEQFF
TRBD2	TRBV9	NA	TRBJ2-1	TGTGCCAGCAGCTCCAGCGGGATCGTCTACAATGAGCAGTTCTTC	CASSSSGIVYNEQFF
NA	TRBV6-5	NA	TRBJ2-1	TGTGCCAGCAGTTACGAGCGGGTCTCCTACAATGAGCAGTTCTTC	CASSYERVSYNEQFF
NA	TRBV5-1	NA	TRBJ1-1	TGCGCCAGCAGCTTCTCCGAGGCGGGGGACACTGAAGCTTTCTTT	CASSFSEAGDTEAFF
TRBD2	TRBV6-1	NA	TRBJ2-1	TGTGCCAGCAGTGAAGCGGTTTTCACTAGCGGGAGAAGCGAGCAGTTCTTC	CASSEAVFTSGRSEQFF
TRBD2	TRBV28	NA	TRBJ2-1	TGTGCCAGCAATCTCTTAGCGGGAGGGTATCTTAATGAGCAGTTCTTC	CASNLLAGGYLNEQFF
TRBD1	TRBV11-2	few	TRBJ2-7	TGTGCCAGCAGCTTACTTGGACAGGGAAACGAGCAGTACTTC	CASSLLGQGNEQYF
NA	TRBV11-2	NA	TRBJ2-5	TGTGCCAGCAGCCCGAGATATGGGGCTCAAGAGACCCAGTACTTC	CASSPRYGAQETQYF